The 24 T cell receptor beta chains listed next were all sequenced from one sample in a study of Ad26.COV2.S vaccination and SARS-CoV-2 variants. The data were produced by immunoSEQ multiplex PCR, yet TCRdb's version contains in-frame clones alone and is incomplete. The data hold roughly 320,000 clones, with about 82% observed a single time. Treatment in this sample: about 20 received Ad26.COV2.S at low or high dose, single or two shots; 5 received placebo; per-sample allocation not given. Each sample was drawn 63 days after the first injection (of vaccine or placebo). The material was peripheral blood, obtained in a trial of Ad26.COV2.S vaccine versus placebo. These receptors all come from a person aged 18-60 years who received the Ad26.COV2.S COVID-19 vaccine or a placebo.

The chain is built from TRBV19 and TRBJ1-1; TRBD1 aligns across 8 bases. V lost 5 bases to trimming and J lost 7 bases; unmatched junction nucleotides: 6. This CDR3 is 13 amino acids long. Germline assignment: CDR1 LNHDA and CDR2 SQIVND (reference sequence). The CDR3 nucleotides are TGTGCCAGTAGTCGGACAGGGTTTAGTGAAGCTTTCTTT. This encodes CASSRTGFSEAFF.

The CDR3 reads CASSVAPYATYEQYF. CDR3 nucleotide sequence: TGTGCCAGCAGCGTAGCTCCTTACGCGACCTACGAGCAGTACTTC. The chain combines TRBV9 with TRBJ2-7; D is unresolved. Germline V CDR1 and CDR2: SGDLS, YYNGEE. CDR3 length: 15 residues. V dropped 0 bases and J dropped 2 bases, with 12 bases sitting between them.

The chain is built from TRBV6-1 and TRBJ2-1; TRBD2 matches at 10 bases. Germline V CDR1 and CDR2: MNHNS, SASEGT. The J segment lost 2 bases and the V segment lost 2 bases, leaving 6 bases of the junction unmatched. The CDR3 loop spans 17 amino acids. Here the CDR3 reads CASSEPGLAATYNEQFF. CDR3 in DNA: TGTGCCAGCAGTGAACCCGGACTAGCGGCAACCTACAATGAGCAGTTCTTC.

This chain links TRBV2 with TRBJ2-1, with D maybe TRBD1 (6 bases). This CDR3 comprises 13 residues. The germline gives CDR1 SNHLY, CDR2 FYNNEI. With 3 bases removed from V and 9 bases from J, the gap between germline ends came to 12 bases. This CDR3 reads CASSEALGGEQFF. DNA of the CDR3: TGTGCCAGCAGTGAGGCGCTAGGGGGTGAGCAGTTCTTC.

The rearrangement uses TRBV5-6 and TRBJ1-1; 7 bases align to TRBD1. This CDR3 contains 14 residues. V was clipped by 2 bases and J by 3 bases; unmatched bases: 4. Germline V CDR1 and CDR2: SGHDT, YYEEEE. The CDR3 loop reads CASSFTGVYTEAFF. For the CDR3, the DNA is TGTGCCAGCAGCTTTACAGGGGTGTACACTGAAGCTTTCTTT.

The V call is TRBV10-1, the J call TRBJ1-6; D is possibly TRBD1 (5 bases). Germline V lookup: CDR1 WNHNN, CDR2 SYGVQD (reference sequence). The CDR3 loop spans 19 amino acids. V was pared by 7 bases and J by 0 bases, with 22 bases between. CDR3 nucleotide sequence: TGCGCCAGCAATAAGGGCCGACAGAAACAGAGCTCCTATAATTCACCCCTCCACTTT. Translating it yields CASNKGRQKQSSYNSPLHF.

The genes are TRBV6-5 and TRBJ1-5; no firm D call. The CDR3 spans 15 residues. Per the germline V gene, CDR1 is MNHEY and CDR2 is SVGAGI. V dropped 8 bases and J dropped 0 bases, with 14 bases sitting between them. The CDR3 bases are TGTGCCAGCGCAAGGACGGTCAATAGCAATCAGCCCCAGCATTTT. Translated, it gives CASARTVNSNQPQHF.

The rearrangement uses TRBV7-3 and TRBJ2-5; 14 bases agree with TRBD2. The V gene's germline CDR1 is SGHTA and CDR2 FQGTGA. Trimming removed 5 bases from V and 5 bases from J; junction bases left unmatched: 7. This CDR3 comprises 16 residues. The chain's CDR3 is CASSPRLAGGRETQYF. The CDR3 DNA reads as TGTGCCAGCAGCCCTCGACTAGCGGGGGGGCGGGAGACCCAGTACTTC.

This sequence joins TRBV5-4 and TRBJ1-1; D possibly corresponds to TRBD1 (5 bases). This CDR3 spans 14 amino acids. V lost 7 bases to trimming and J lost 2 bases, with 15 bases between them. CDR1 SGHNT and CDR2 YYREEE come from the germline V gene (reference sequence). CDR3 in DNA: TGTGCCAGCCGGGGGGGGACGCTAAACACTGAAGCTTTCTTT. Its translation is CASRGGTLNTEAFF.

The rearrangement joins TRBV5-1 to TRBJ2-6; the D gene could be TRBD1 or TRBD2 (5 bases each). CDR1 SGHRS and CDR2 YFSETQ come from the germline V gene. Trimming took 0 bases from V and 0 from J, leaving 10 bases between them. The CDR3 loop spans 17 amino acids. The CDR3 DNA follows: TGCGCCAGCAGCTTGGCCGGGGCGAGCTCTGGGGCCAACGTCCTGACTTTC. It is translated as CASSLAGASSGANVLTF.

This clone came up many times. This chain links TRBV19 with TRBJ1-2; TRBD1 matches 10 bases. This CDR3 spans 14 amino acids. With 4 bases clipped from V and 7 bases from J, the junction kept 6 bases outside the gene matches. The germline V gene has CDR1 LNHDA and CDR2 SQIVND (reference sequence). CDR3 nucleotides: TGTGCCAGTAGTACCGGGACAGGGGTTCCTGGCTACACCTTC. It is translated as CASSTGTGVPGYTF.

The V call is TRBV7-2, the J call TRBJ1-5; 10 nucleotides align to TRBD1. The ends lost 6 bases at V and 5 bases at J; junction bases unmatched: 19. Germline CDR1 reads SGHTA; CDR2 reads FQGNSA. This CDR3 is 19 amino acids long. In DNA form, the CDR3 reads TGTGCCAGCAGTTCCTCCGGGACAGGGGTTCCCGAGGGCCATCAGCCCCAGCATTTT. Amino acids: CASSSSGTGVPEGHQPQHF.

The V and J genes are TRBV11-2 and TRBJ2-5; 9 bases are shared with TRBD1. The V gene end was trimmed by 5 bases and the J gene end by 2 bases; junction bases not matched to a gene: 9. CDR1 is SGHAT and CDR2 is FQNNGV in the germline V gene. This CDR3 region has 16 residues. CDR3 DNA sequence: TGTGCCAGCAGCCCGCTACCGGGACAGGGTCAAGAGACCCAGTACTTC. Amino acids: CASSPLPGQGQETQYF. Looking up the rest from reference TRBV11-2 and TRBJ2-5 gives the full variable domain: EAGVAQSPRYKIIEKRQSVAFWCNPISGHATLYWYQQILGQGPKLLIQFQNNGVVDDSQLPKDRFSAERLKGVDSTLKIQPAKLEDSAVYLCASSPLPGQGQETQYFGPGTRLLVL.

The V gene is TRBV5-6, the J gene TRBJ1-6; no firm D call. V lost 4 bases, J lost 6 bases, and 8 bases lay in between. CDR3 size: 13 residues. From germline, CDR1 is SGHDT and CDR2 YYEEEE. The CDR3 DNA reads TGTGCCAGCAGCCCCCGGCCTAATTCACCCCTCCACTTT. It specifies CASSPRPNSPLHF.

The chain is built from TRBV5-1 and TRBJ1-1, with 9 bases lining up with TRBD1. The length of the CDR3 is 16 residues. The V gene end was trimmed by 4 bases and the J gene end by 4 bases; junction bases not matched to a gene: 11. The germline CDR1 and CDR2 sequences are SGHRS and YFSETQ. Written as DNA, the CDR3 is TGCGCCAGCAGCCCGGGGCGGGACAGGGTTAGCACTGAAGCTTTCTTT. The encoded protein is CASSPGRDRVSTEAFF.

The V and J genes are TRBV4-2 and TRBJ2-5; 10 positions agree with TRBD2. The junction had 11 bases not matched to a gene; V was cut back by 0 bases and J by 7 bases. This CDR3 spans 17 amino acids. CDR1 is LGHNA and CDR2 is YNFKEQ in the germline V gene. The CDR3 loop is CASSQDWRTSGRPTQYF. The DNA for the CDR3 is TGTGCCAGCAGCCAAGATTGGAGGACTAGCGGCCGTCCGACCCAGTACTTC.

The chain joins TRBV7-6 to TRBJ1-6; maybe TRBD1 (6 bases). Germline CDR1 reads SGHVS; CDR2 reads FNYEAQ. This CDR3 has 17 amino acids. V shed 5 bases and J shed 7 bases, with 21 bases lying between them. CDR3 protein: CASSEGGTARVNSPLHF. The CDR3 nucleotides are TGTGCCAGCAGCGAGGGGGGCACTGCCAGGGTAAATTCACCCCTCCACTTT.

The chain has TRBV19 and TRBJ1-1; 7 nucleotides agree with TRBD1. Germline CDR1 reads LNHDA; CDR2 reads SQIVND (reference sequence). This CDR3 is built from 15 residues. The V and J ends lost 7 bases and 1 base, in that order; junction bases with no gene match: 9. In DNA form, the CDR3 reads TGTGCCAGTACGGGGGACAGAGGCTGGAACACTGAAGCTTTCTTT. As protein: CASTGDRGWNTEAFF.

The chain links TRBV2 to TRBJ1-1; no definite D call. Germline CDR1 SNHLY, CDR2 FYNNEI. The CDR3 covers 12 residues. Trimming cost V 8 bases and J 3 bases, with 10 bases left between them. For the CDR3, the DNA is TGTGCCAGCTTGCTTGGGGACACTGAAGCTTTCTTT. Translating it yields CASLLGDTEAFF.

This chain joins TRBV5-1 and TRBJ1-2, with 8 bases aligning to TRBD1. CDR1 is SGHRS and CDR2 is YFSETQ in the germline V gene. The CDR3 has 14 residues. Trimming removed 0 bases from V and 2 bases from J; junction bases left unmatched: 0. The CDR3 loop reads CASSLGQGNYGYTF. In DNA form, the CDR3 reads TGCGCCAGCAGCTTGGGACAGGGGAACTATGGCTACACCTTC.

The chain links TRBV6-5 to TRBJ2-7; D may be TRBD1 or TRBD2 (5 bases each). Germline V gene data show CDR1 as MNHEY and CDR2 as SVGAGI. This CDR3 is 14 amino acids long. V shed 5 bases and J shed 3 bases, with 14 bases lying between them. CDR3 DNA sequence: TGTGCCAGCAGTCCTTCCGGGACCCTCTACGAGCAGTACTTC. Its protein product is CASSPSGTLYEQYF.

This chain joins TRBV5-1 and TRBJ2-3, with TRBD1 matching over 9 bases. The CDR3 totals 18 residues. J was trimmed by 1 base and V by 3 bases; bases with no gene match: 12. The V gene's germline CDR1 is SGHRS and CDR2 YFSETQ. As DNA, the CDR3 is TGCGCCAGCAGCTGGGGACAGGGAGAGTCTAAGGGCACAGATACGCAGTATTTT. Translation: CASSWGQGESKGTDTQYF.

The chain combines TRBV21-1 with TRBJ1-2; the D call of TRBD1 is as the table states it, not checked on the DNA. TRBV21-1 is noted as a pseudogene. The CDR3 loop spans 14 amino acids. The CDR3 region is CASSPGTGAYGYTF. CDR3 DNA: TGTGCCAGCAGCCCCGGGACAGGGGCGTATGGCTACACCTTC.

J is TRBJ2-2 and V is TRBV6-4; 7 bases align to TRBD2. V was clipped by 5 bases and J by 0 bases; unmatched bases: 6. This CDR3 spans 16 amino acids. Per germline, CDR1 MRHNA and CDR2 SNTAGT. CDR3 region: CASSPPREPNTGELFF. The CDR3 bases are TGTGCCAGCAGTCCCCCGCGGGAGCCGAACACCGGGGAGCTGTTTTTT.